This T cell receptor (beta chain) was obtained from a study of T cell changes during pregnancy in multiple sclerosis. The repertoire was sequenced with immunoSEQ multiplex PCR; TCRdb's copy has only in-frame clones and lacks some. The top ten clones hold less than 4% of a sample with approximately 110,000 clones, 91% of them seen once. There are 15 residues in the CDR3. From germline, CDR1 is SEHNR and CDR2 FQNEAQ (reference sequence). The V and J ends lost 5 bases and 3 bases, in that order; junction bases with no gene match: 2. The chain is built from TRBV7-9 and TRBJ2-1; TRBD2 aligns across 12 bases. The source was peripheral blood, collected after pregnancy. The sequence came from a female donor with multiple sclerosis, enrolled in a pregnancy study. For the CDR3, the DNA is TGTGCCAGCAGCGAGGGACTAGCGGGCTACAATGAGCAGTTCTTC. It yields the protein CASSEGLAGYNEQFF. Together with reference TRBV7-9 and TRBJ2-1, the CDR3 gives the full variable domain: DTGVSQNPRHKITKRGQNVTFRCDPISEHNRLYWYRQTLGQGPEFLTYFQNEAQLEKSRLLSDRFSAERPKGSFSTLEIQRTEQGDSAMYLCASSEGLAGYNEQFFGPGTRLTVL.